A selection of T cell receptor beta chains follows, all from one sample in a study of spatial heterogeneity in lung cancer. TCRdb analysed the 5' RACE reads with MiXCR anew, one entry per CDR3 protein. The table includes tens of thousands of distinct CDR3 sequences, less than 6% detected once. Sequences were derived from PBMCs, sampled at surgery. All receptors come from a male donor with early-stage non-small cell lung cancer. Each CDR3 is given with its conserved first and last residue. A D gene is named only where the DNA matches it firmly.

d_gene: TRBD1; j_gene: TRBJ2-7; v_gene: TRBV28; len: 17; CDR3aa: CASSPGTGAFSGSEQYF
d_gene: NA; j_gene: TRBJ2-3; v_gene: TRBV12-5; len: 14; CDR3aa: CASGRGAGLDTQYF
d_gene: NA; j_gene: TRBJ2-3; v_gene: TRBV27; len: 17; CDR3aa: CASNRGLTSPGTDTQYF
d_gene: NA; j_gene: TRBJ1-2; v_gene: TRBV6-5; len: 11; CDR3aa: CASSSNYGYTF
d_gene: NA; j_gene: TRBJ2-3; v_gene: TRBV11-2; len: 15; CDR3aa: CASSLERPGLGAQYF
d_gene: TRBD1; j_gene: TRBJ1-2; v_gene: TRBV5-5; len: 14; CDR3aa: CANSSSRDSYGYTF
d_gene: NA; j_gene: TRBJ2-5; v_gene: TRBV9; len: 16; CDR3aa: CASSVEGWAEKETQYF
d_gene: TRBD1; j_gene: TRBJ2-2; v_gene: TRBV12-3/TRBV12-4; len: 15; CDR3aa: CASSLDRRLAGELFF
d_gene: NA; j_gene: TRBJ2-2; v_gene: TRBV7-3; len: 12; CDR3aa: CASSFSHGELFF
d_gene: NA; j_gene: TRBJ2-1; v_gene: TRBV20-1; len: 14; CDR3aa: CSDADTSLYNEQFF
d_gene: NA; j_gene: TRBJ2-7; v_gene: TRBV21-1; len: 21; CDR3aa: CASSENRKGAFEGLICYEQYF
d_gene: TRBD1; j_gene: TRBJ2-7; v_gene: TRBV15; len: 15; CDR3aa: CATSRPRQGIYEQYF
d_gene: NA; j_gene: TRBJ2-5; v_gene: TRBV11-2; len: 11; CDR3aa: CASSWMGTQYF
d_gene: TRBD2; j_gene: TRBJ2-4; v_gene: TRBV20-1; len: 13; CDR3aa: CSAREGRKNIQYF
d_gene: NA; j_gene: TRBJ2-3; v_gene: TRBV7-9; len: 14; CDR3aa: CASRPRGGTDTQYF
d_gene: NA; j_gene: TRBJ1-1; v_gene: TRBV13; len: 12; CDR3aa: CASSRVFAEAFF
d_gene: NA; j_gene: TRBJ2-7; v_gene: TRBV7-3; len: 14; CDR3aa: CASSSQGGGYEQYF
d_gene: NA; j_gene: TRBJ1-5; v_gene: TRBV12-3/TRBV12-4; len: 19; CDR3aa: CASTDDYFKGSGGNQPQHF
d_gene: NA; j_gene: TRBJ1-1; v_gene: TRBV15; len: 13; CDR3aa: CATSRGKITEAFF